These T cell receptor beta chains were read from a single sample in a study of a mutant IDH1 vaccine in newly diagnosed glioma. Produced via immunoSEQ multiplex PCR; TCRdb's table is partial and in-frame only. The table lists some 120,000 clones, around 77% of them singletons. Their antigens are not known. Sequences were derived from PBMCs, sampled from a glioma patient whose treatment included an IDH1 peptide vaccine. The receptors shown here come from a man aged 35 to 55 with glioma. Both conserved end residues are part of each CDR3. The order of the fields is V gene, clone size, J gene, D gene, CDR3 protein, CDR3 DNA. The D gene is left open where the match is weak. Some rows have no size entry. The others give once, few or many, or a class for an expanded clone.

>TRBV7-9|NA|TRBJ2-3|TRBD2
CASSPQSGEVTDTQYF
TGTGCCAGCAGCCCTCAAAGCGGGGAGGTCACAGATACGCAGTATTTT
>TRBV5-6|NA|TRBJ2-7|NA
CASSPPGGRSYEQYF
TGTGCCAGCAGCCCGCCCGGGGGGCGATCCTACGAGCAGTACTTC
>TRBV4-2|NA|TRBJ2-2|TRBD1
CASSPGTANTGELFF
TGTGCCAGCAGCCCCGGGACAGCTAACACCGGGGAGCTGTTTTTT
>TRBV5-4|NA|TRBJ2-5|NA
CASSLSTGPETQYF
TGTGCCAGCAGCTTGTCGACAGGACCAGAGACCCAGTACTTC
>TRBV5-6|NA|TRBJ2-5|TRBD1
CASSLRLGGAKQETQYF
TGTGCCAGCAGCCTGAGATTAGGGGGCGCGAAACAAGAGACCCAGTACTTC
>TRBV19|NA|TRBJ2-1|TRBD2
CASSTGTSRNEQFF
TGTGCCAGTAGTACCGGGACTAGCAGAAATGAGCAGTTCTTC
>TRBV28|NA|TRBJ1-3|NA
CASREEGSGNTIYF
TGTGCCAGCCGTGAAGAAGGCTCTGGAAACACCATATATTTT
>TRBV6-5|few|TRBJ1-1|NA
CASSLPGIPEAFF
TGTGCCAGCAGCCTCCCGGGCATCCCTGAAGCTTTCTTT
>TRBV4-1|NA|TRBJ2-5|NA
CASSPVITETQYF
TGCGCCAGCAGCCCTGTGATCACAGAGACCCAGTACTTC
>TRBV6-5|NA|TRBJ2-7|TRBD2
CASSYEGTMDEQYF
TGTGCCAGCAGTTATGAGGGGACTATGGACGAGCAGTACTTC
>TRBV7-7|NA|TRBJ2-5|NA
CASLGYGETQYF
TGTGCTAGCTTGGGGTACGGGGAGACCCAGTACTTC
>TRBV20-1|NA|TRBJ2-3|NA
CSAGRGWQYF
TGCAGTGCGGGGCGGGGTTGGCAGTATTTT
>TRBV4-3|NA|TRBJ1-2|TRBD1
CASSQATTGANYGYTF
TGCGCCAGCAGCCAGGCCACGACAGGGGCTAACTATGGCTACACCTTC
>TRBV21-1|NA|TRBJ2-2|NA
CASSGQGAYTGELFF
TGTGCCAGCAGCGGACAGGGGGCTTACACCGGGGAGCTGTTTTTT
>TRBV5-1|NA|TRBJ2-1|TRBD2
CASSLVSSGIGNEQFF
TGCGCCAGCAGCTTGGTGTCTAGCGGGATTGGAAATGAGCAGTTCTTC
>TRBV18|NA|TRBJ2-1|NA
CASSPTRGLYNEQFF
TGTGCCAGCTCACCAACGCGGGGGCTTTACAATGAGCAGTTCTTC
>TRBV1|once|TRBJ2-5|NA
CTSSRSRGETQYF
TGCACCAGCAGCCGATCCCGAGGGGAAACCCAGTACTTC
>TRBV9|few|TRBJ2-5|TRBD2
CASSFGLAPQETQYF
TGTGCCAGCAGTTTTGGACTAGCTCCCCAAGAGACCCAGTACTTC
>TRBV7-9|NA|TRBJ2-5|NA
CASSYLRQKQETQYF
TGTGCCAGCAGCTATCTTCGGCAGAAGCAAGAGACCCAGTACTTC
>TRBV18|NA|TRBJ2-7|TRBD2
CASSPAWEGEQYF
TGTGCCAGCTCACCAGCTTGGGAGGGCGAGCAGTACTTC
>TRBV5-1|NA|TRBJ2-7|NA
CASSLPSYEQYF
TGCGCCAGCAGCTTGCCCTCCTACGAGCAGTACTTC
>TRBV25-1|NA|TRBJ2-2|NA
CASRPTNTGELFF
TGTGCCAGCCGGCCTACGAACACCGGGGAGCTGTTTTTT
>TRBV4-3|once|TRBJ1-2|TRBD1
CASSQPGQGDNYGYTF
TGCGCCAGCAGCCAACCCGGACAGGGGGATAACTATGGCTACACCTTC
>TRBV5-6|NA|TRBJ2-6|NA
CASSLFGLISGANVLTF
TGTGCCAGCAGCTTGTTCGGACTGATCTCTGGGGCCAACGTCCTGACTTTC
>TRBV11-2|NA|TRBJ2-5|TRBD1
CASSLGTGNVETQYF
TGTGCCAGCAGCTTAGGGACAGGGAACGTCGAGACCCAGTACTTC
>TRBV28|NA|TRBJ1-5|NA
CASSQGRGMNQPQHF
TGTGCCAGCAGCCAAGGTCGGGGGATGAATCAGCCCCAGCATTTT